This T cell receptor (beta chain) came from a study of identical twins. CDR1 is ENHRY, CDR2 SYGVKD, per germline. The CDR3 totals 12 residues. Trimming pared 8 bases from V and 5 bases from J, leaving 12 bases between. MiXCR was run by TCRdb on the 5' RACE reads, yielding one entry per CDR3 protein. Of some 730,000 distinct CDR3 sequences detected, 15% to 20% appear once; the ten largest clones hold around 13%. The data also belong to a second study, concerning T cells expressing NK-cell markers. Turning to that study: Investigators obtained TCR beta repertoires from sorted CD3+CD56+NKG2C+, CD3+CD56+NKG2C- and CD3+CD56-NKG2C+ T cells. Eight donors were sequenced, of whom seven were HCMV-seropositive, while the remaining one was HCMV-seronegative.

This chain uses TRBV10-3 with TRBJ1-1, with D maybe TRBD1 (5 bases). The TCR comes from a woman aged 18-30 years in good health. Input material: PBMCs. CDR3 bases: TGTGCCATCGGAAGGGGTAGAACTGAAGCTTTCTTT. It is translated as CAIGRGRTEAFF.